The rows below give T cell receptor beta chains drawn from one sample of a study of CD8 T cells in Susac syndrome. TCRdb re-called the immunoSEQ multiplex PCR reads with MiXCR, one entry per CDR3 protein. Altogether approximately 140,000 distinct CDR3 sequences are present, around 94% being singletons, with the ten largest covering over 0.25%. Sample: CD8+ T cells from PBMCs. The origin of the receptors is a human donor in good health. CDR3s include the opening cysteine and the closing phenylalanine or tryptophan.

TRBJ2-3 | TRBV19 | CASSKFSGRAVTDTQYF
TRBJ2-7 | TRBV3-1 | CASTGQNSYEQYF
TRBJ2-7 | TRBV28 | CASRPTGSLTRNEQYF
TRBJ2-3 | TRBV12-3/TRBV12-4 | CASSFASLDTQYF
TRBJ2-1 | TRBV28 | CASSFGLADSSEQFF
TRBJ2-1 | TRBV19 | CASSIMGQYNEQFF
TRBJ2-7 | TRBV9 | CASSVGPEAYEQYF
TRBJ2-7 | TRBV15 | CATSPGANYEQYF
TRBJ2-7 | TRBV9 | CASSVATSGYEQYF
TRBJ2-1 | TRBV20-1 | CSARDPPRGGDEQFF
TRBJ2-2 | TRBV11-1 | CASSWSGRPNTGELFF
TRBJ2-7 | TRBV28 | CASIPHDRVGYEQYF
TRBJ2-7 | TRBV7-2 | CASSPYNSGRGFEQYF
TRBJ2-1 | TRBV2 | CASSESSGGLYNEQFF
TRBJ2-1 | TRBV27 | CASSPSSYEQFF
TRBJ2-3 | TRBV5-1 | CASLGPGQGEDSTDTQYF
TRBJ1-1 | TRBV4-1 | CASSQRTGNTEAFF
TRBJ2-1 | TRBV4-3 | CASSQDPAGLAGVGEQFF
TRBJ2-1 | TRBV13 | CASSIRPPGNEQFF
TRBJ2-6 | TRBV14 | CASSAHGLGANVLTF
TRBJ2-3 | TRBV4-3 | CASSPSPGLATDTQYF
TRBJ2-1 | TRBV24-1 | CATGLAGGGDEQFF
TRBJ2-7 | TRBV12-3/TRBV12-4 | CASSLAPRGPYEQYF
TRBJ2-7 | TRBV9 | CASSVGNHYEQYF
TRBJ2-1 | TRBV6-2/TRBV6-3 | CASSQTGTGSDEQFF
TRBJ2-5 | TRBV19 | CASSTGTSGRGETQYF
TRBJ2-2 | TRBV5-1 | CASSLTRENTGELFF
TRBJ2-5 | TRBV15 | CATSRVSGEVETQYF
TRBJ1-1 | TRBV27 | CASSLPPDRGNTEAFF
TRBJ2-1 | TRBV28 | CASTLRVGGNEQFF
TRBJ1-5 | TRBV21-1 | CASSKESGQCPEPQHF
TRBJ1-5 | TRBV4-3 | CASSSRVAGNQPQHF
TRBJ2-7 | TRBV7-9 | CASSLGGAEFYEQYF
TRBJ1-1 | TRBV29-1 | CSVGARGVTEAFF
TRBJ2-3 | TRBV27 | CASSLWASGSRTDTQYF
TRBJ2-5 | TRBV24-1 | CATSDRDREVAETQYF
TRBJ1-4 | TRBV23-1 | CASSQSAGRFEKLFF
TRBJ2-3 | TRBV27 | CASAYQGTDTQYF
TRBJ2-7 | TRBV2 | CASSETQLAETF
TRBJ2-1 | TRBV9 | CASSVGTSGGYNEQFF
TRBJ2-3 | TRBV4-3 | CASSQTLLAGVDTQYF
TRBJ2-1 | TRBV9 | CASSVRGLYNEQFF
TRBJ1-1 | TRBV27 | CASSNRDRLQLITEAFF
TRBJ2-1 | TRBV7-8 | CASSLAAQGALNEQFF
TRBJ1-1 | TRBV4-3 | CASSLRARGTEAFF
TRBJ2-2 | TRBV9 | CASSPMGQLMNTGELFF
TRBJ1-1 | TRBV7-9 | CASTYGQGPEAFF
TRBJ2-7 | TRBV20-1 | CSAREVGYYEQYF
TRBJ1-1 | TRBV28 | CASYALLSTLEAFF
TRBJ2-7 | TRBV7-8 | CASSFTDNEQYF
TRBJ2-7 | TRBV7-9 | CASSLTQGQETYEQYF
TRBJ2-7 | TRBV20-1 | CSGSGRAEEQHF
TRBJ2-3 | TRBV3-1 | CASSQGRSGPLTDTQYF
TRBJ1-2 | TRBV20-1 | CSARNPGPDYGYTF
TRBJ2-3 | TRBV7-9 | CASSFGSSYTDTQYF
TRBJ2-1 | TRBV20-1 | CSARVPDLVFEQFF
TRBJ2-4 | TRBV4-3 | CASSQDALDRDIQYF
TRBJ2-1 | TRBV29-1 | CSVESRAKRGKKQFF
TRBJ2-7 | TRBV29-1 | CSARLGGEQYF
TRBJ2-5 | TRBV15 | CATRDRGGETQYF